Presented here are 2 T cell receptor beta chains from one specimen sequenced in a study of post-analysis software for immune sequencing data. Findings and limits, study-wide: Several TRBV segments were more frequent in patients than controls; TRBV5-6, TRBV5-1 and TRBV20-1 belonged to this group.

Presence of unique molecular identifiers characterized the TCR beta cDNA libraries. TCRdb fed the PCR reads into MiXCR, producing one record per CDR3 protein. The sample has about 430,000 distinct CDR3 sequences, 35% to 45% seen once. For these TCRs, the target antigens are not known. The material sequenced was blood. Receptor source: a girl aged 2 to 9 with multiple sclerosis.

CDR3 sequence reads: CASSPSGEQYF. The CDR3 DNA is TGTGCCAGCAGTCCCTCCGGGGAGCAGTACTTC. The chain carries TRBV12-3 or TRBV12-4 and TRBJ2-7; D is ambiguous. This CDR3 has 11 residues. V was trimmed by 5 bases and J by 7 bases, leaving 9 bases between them.

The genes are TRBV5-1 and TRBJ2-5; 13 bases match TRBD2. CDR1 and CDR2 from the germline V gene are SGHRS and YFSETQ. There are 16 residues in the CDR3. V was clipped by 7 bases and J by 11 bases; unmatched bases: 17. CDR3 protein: CASARQGLAGYNEQYF. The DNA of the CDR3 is TGCGCCAGCGCGCGCCAGGGACTAGCGGGGTACAATGAGCAGTACTTC.